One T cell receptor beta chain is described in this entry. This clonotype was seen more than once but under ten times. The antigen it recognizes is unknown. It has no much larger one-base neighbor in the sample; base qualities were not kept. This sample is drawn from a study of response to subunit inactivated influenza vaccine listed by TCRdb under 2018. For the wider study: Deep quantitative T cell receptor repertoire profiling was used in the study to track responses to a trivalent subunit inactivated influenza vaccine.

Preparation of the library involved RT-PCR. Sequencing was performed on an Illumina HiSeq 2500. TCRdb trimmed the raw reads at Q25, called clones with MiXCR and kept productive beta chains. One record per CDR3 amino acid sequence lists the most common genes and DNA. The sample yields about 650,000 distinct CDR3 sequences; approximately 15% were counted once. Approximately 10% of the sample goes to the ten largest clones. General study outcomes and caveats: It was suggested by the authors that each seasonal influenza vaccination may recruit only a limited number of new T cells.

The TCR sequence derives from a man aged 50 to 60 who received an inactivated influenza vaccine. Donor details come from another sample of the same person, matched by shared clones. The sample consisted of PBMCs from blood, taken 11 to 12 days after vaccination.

The CDR3 amino acid sequence is: CAWGRMLAGELFF. The base sequence is TGTGCCTGGGGCAGGATGCTGGCCGGGGAGCTGTTTTTT. The chain couples TRBV30 to TRBJ2-2, with the D gene too uncertain to name. V is shortened by 5 bases, J by 6 bases, and the region joining them spans 13 bases. CDR1 and CDR2, looked up from the germline V gene (reference sequence), are GTSNPN and SVGIG. The CDR3, from cysteine to phenylalanine, totals 13 residues. Left in the record is the CDR3 DNA by itself, 39 bases read in frame from the first base.